The T cell receptor (beta chain) described here comes from a study of response to subunit inactivated influenza vaccine. CDR1 is SGHTS and CDR2 is YDEGEE in the germline V gene. The CDR3 contains 14 residues. Trimming at V came to 0 bases and at J to 9 bases, leaving 5 bases not matched to a gene. MiXCR was run by TCRdb on the RT-PCR reads, yielding one entry per CDR3 protein. The sample lists about 800,000 distinct CDR3 sequences, 21% occurring once. This chain joins TRBV5-8 and TRBJ2-1; 8 bases are shared with TRBD1. The receptor comes from a man aged 45-65 years who received an inactivated influenza vaccine. The sample consisted of PBMCs from blood, taken 4 to 6 days after vaccination. CDR3 nucleotide sequence: TGTGCCAGCAGCTTGGACAGGGGGTCCGCTGAGCAGTTCTTC. Encoded protein: CASSLDRGSAEQFF. Complete variable domain (other parts from reference TRBV5-8 and TRBJ2-1): EAGVTQSPTHLIKTRGQQATLRCSPISGHTSVYWYQQALGLGLQFLLWYDEGEERNRGNFPPRFSGRQFPNYSSELNVNALELEDSALYLCASSLDRGSAEQFFGPGTRLTVL.